A selection of T cell receptor beta chains follows, all from one sample in a study of cytomegalovirus exposure and HLA in healthy donors. Data came from immunoSEQ multiplex PCR; TCRdb stores just in-frame clones and leaves some out. Of roughly 66,000 clones detected, around 78% appear once; the ten largest clones hold 5.5% to 7.5%. The sequenced sample consisted of PBMCs. All receptors come from a man aged 50-60 years in good health and CMV-seronegative. CDR3s leave out the opening cysteine and the closing phenylalanine or tryptophan.

V gene	J gene	CDR3 protein
TRBV10-3	TRBJ1-1	AINPTGIGTEAF
TRBV6-1	TRBJ2-3	ASQAPTSTDTQY
TRBV5-1	TRBJ2-7	ASSLGLEYEQY
TRBV2	TRBJ2-7	ASSEEREVLEQY
TRBV5-6	TRBJ1-5	ASGSRDSSKQPQH
TRBV10-2	TRBJ1-2	ASRGLSNYGYT
TRBV7-6	TRBJ2-5	ASKPGLAEETQY
TRBV5-4	TRBJ2-1	ASSPTGFGEQF
TRBV19	TRBJ2-2	ASSIDRGLNTGELF
TRBV19	TRBJ1-2	ASSISHYGYT
TRBV6-5	TRBJ1-1	ASSSGRSTEAF
TRBV28	TRBJ1-5	ASSLGKRGGNQPQH
TRBV13	TRBJ1-1	ASSTQENTEAF
TRBV30	TRBJ2-2	AWSRSGGVTGELF
TRBV6-1	TRBJ2-7	ASSAGLAGERYEQY
TRBV2	TRBJ2-5	ATTTTNLVETQY
TRBV4-3	TRBJ2-5	ASSQDGYTGEGETQY
TRBV29-1	TRBJ1-5	SALTGDQPQH
TRBV7-2	TRBJ1-1	ASSFRTEAF
TRBV27	TRBJ2-3	ASSPGTGATDTQY
TRBV5-4	TRBJ2-5	ASSLGTGGGETQY
TRBV4-1	TRBJ2-1	ASSQEGEGDYEQF
TRBV12-5	TRBJ1-1	ASGLGTVAATEAF
TRBV10-3	TRBJ1-5	AISADRDDQPQH
TRBV11-3	TRBJ2-7	ASSLGPPGEQY
TRBV30	TRBJ1-1	AWRPPDRVNTEAF
TRBV5-1	TRBJ2-1	ATQFVGGTNNEQF
TRBV19	TRBJ1-3	ASIQRQRASGNTIY
TRBV19	TRBJ1-2	ASSNGGFNYGYT
TRBV7-6	TRBJ2-1	ASSLSIRVSSYNEQF
TRBV5-1	TRBJ1-1	ASSLAPEVTEAF
TRBV19	TRBJ2-2	ASSIRRGGPGELF
TRBV6-5	TRBJ2-1	ASSSDLSSYNEQF
TRBV5-6	TRBJ2-5	ASRGVGGRDQETQY
TRBV7-9	TRBJ1-6	ASSNDRERNSPLH
TRBV2	TRBJ1-4	ASTRGLGEKLF
TRBV2	TRBJ2-1	ASSETPAGGGEQF
TRBV7-9	TRBJ2-1	ASSLVLAPYNEQF
TRBV28	TRBJ1-2	ASSLSAGSYT
TRBV2	TRBJ1-2	ASSGHSSNYGYT
TRBV5-5	TRBJ2-1	ASSPMTSGSDEQF